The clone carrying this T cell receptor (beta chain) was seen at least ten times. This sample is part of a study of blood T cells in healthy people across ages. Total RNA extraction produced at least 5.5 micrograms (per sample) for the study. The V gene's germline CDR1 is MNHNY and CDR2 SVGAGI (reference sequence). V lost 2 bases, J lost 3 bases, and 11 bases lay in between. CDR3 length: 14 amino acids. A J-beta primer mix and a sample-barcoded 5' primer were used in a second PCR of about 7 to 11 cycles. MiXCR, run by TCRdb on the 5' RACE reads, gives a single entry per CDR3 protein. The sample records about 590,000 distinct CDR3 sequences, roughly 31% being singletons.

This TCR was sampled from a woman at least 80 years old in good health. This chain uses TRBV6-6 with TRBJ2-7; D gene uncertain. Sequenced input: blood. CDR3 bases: TGTGCCAGCAGTTACGACGCCGCGAGCTACGAGCAGTACTTC. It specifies CASSYDAASYEQYF.